The clone carrying this T cell receptor beta chain was recorded a few times. This sample is drawn from a study of blood T cell repertoires in COVID-19. Study-wide context: Donors in the United States, Italy and Spain gave samples during acute or convalescent COVID-19.

Only in-frame clones appear in the TCRdb table, and some are missing; sequencing was by immunoSEQ multiplex PCR. This sample has around 300,000 clones, with roughly 90% found just once. Source material: peripheral blood. This sequence originates from a woman aged 45-60 years with active or convalescent COVID-19.

CDR3 protein: CSVIQGNTEAFF. The CDR3 DNA reads as TGCAGCGTGATACAGGGGAACACTGAAGCTTTCTTT. This chain joins TRBV29-1 and TRBJ1-1; maybe TRBD1 (6 bases). Trimming took 6 bases from V and 1 from J, leaving 9 bases between them. This CDR3 contains 12 residues. Germline CDR1 reads SQVTM; CDR2 reads ANQGSEA.